Each of the 3 T cell receptor beta chains below was sequenced from the same sample in a study of blood T cell repertoires in COVID-19. Method: immunoSEQ multiplex PCR; TCRdb's copy keeps in-frame clones and lacks some. The data hold hundreds of thousands of clones, with about 87% observed a single time. The sequenced sample was peripheral blood. The source is a woman aged 45 to 65 who had recovered from COVID-19.

This chain uses TRBV2 with TRBJ1-1; D ambiguous. The CDR3 totals 12 residues. In germline, CDR1 is SNHLY, CDR2 FYNNEI. V lost 5 bases and J 1 base, leaving 5 bases between the germline ends. CDR3: CASSYRNTEAFF. CDR3 bases: TGTGCCAGCAGTTACAGGAACACTGAAGCTTTCTTT. The variable domain in full, completed from reference TRBV2 and TRBJ1-1, reads EPEVTQTPSHQVTQMGQEVILRCVPISNHLYFYWYRQILGQKVEFLVSFYNNEISEKSEIFDDQFSVERPDGSNFTLKIRSTKLEDSAMYFCASSYRNTEAFFGQGTRLTVV.

This rearrangement joins TRBV11-2 to TRBJ1-3; D possibly corresponds to TRBD1 (6 bases). V was pared by 5 bases and J by 0 bases, with 11 bases between. Germline CDR1 SGHAT, CDR2 FQNNGV. This CDR3 is built from 15 residues. The CDR3 sequence is CASSTQGNSGNTIYF. In DNA, the CDR3 is TGTGCCAGCAGCACCCAGGGGAACTCTGGAAACACCATATATTTT.

V gene TRBV27 combines with J gene TRBJ2-5, with D maybe TRBD1 (5 bases). The germline V gene has CDR1 MNHEY and CDR2 SMNVEV (reference sequence). The CDR3 has 14 residues. The ends were cut back, 5 bases at V and 0 bases at J, with 10 bases in the middle. This CDR3 reads CASSARAHQETQYF. CDR3 in DNA: TGTGCCAGCAGTGCCAGGGCCCACCAAGAGACCCAGTACTTC.